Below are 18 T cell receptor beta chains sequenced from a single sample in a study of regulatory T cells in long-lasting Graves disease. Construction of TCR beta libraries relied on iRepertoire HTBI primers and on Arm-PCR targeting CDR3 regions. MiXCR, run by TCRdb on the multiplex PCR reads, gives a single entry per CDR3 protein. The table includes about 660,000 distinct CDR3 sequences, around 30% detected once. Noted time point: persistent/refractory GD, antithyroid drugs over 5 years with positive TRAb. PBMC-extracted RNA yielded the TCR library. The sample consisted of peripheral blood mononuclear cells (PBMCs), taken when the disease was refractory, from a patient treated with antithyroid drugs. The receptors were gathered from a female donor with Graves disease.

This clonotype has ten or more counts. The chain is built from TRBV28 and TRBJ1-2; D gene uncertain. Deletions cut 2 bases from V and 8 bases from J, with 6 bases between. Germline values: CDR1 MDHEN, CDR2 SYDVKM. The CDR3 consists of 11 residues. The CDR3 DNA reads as TGTGCCAGCAGTTTAGGAATGGGCTACACCTTC. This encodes CASSLGMGYTF.

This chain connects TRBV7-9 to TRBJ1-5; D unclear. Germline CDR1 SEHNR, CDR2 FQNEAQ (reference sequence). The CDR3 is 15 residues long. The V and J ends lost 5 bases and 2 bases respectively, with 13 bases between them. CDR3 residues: CASSPGKYGNQPQHF. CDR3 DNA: TGTGCCAGCAGCCCCGGGAAGTATGGCAATCAGCCCCAGCATTTT.

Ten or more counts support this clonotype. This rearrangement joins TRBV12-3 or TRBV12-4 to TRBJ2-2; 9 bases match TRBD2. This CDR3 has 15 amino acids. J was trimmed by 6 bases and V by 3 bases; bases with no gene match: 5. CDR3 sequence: CASSFVGGRAGELFF. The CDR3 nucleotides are TGTGCCAGCAGTTTCGTGGGCGGGAGGGCCGGGGAGCTGTTTTTT.

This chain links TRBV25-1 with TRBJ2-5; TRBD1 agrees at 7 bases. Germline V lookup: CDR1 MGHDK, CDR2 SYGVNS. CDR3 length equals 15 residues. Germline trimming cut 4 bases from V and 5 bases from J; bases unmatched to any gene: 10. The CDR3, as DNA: TGTGCCAGCAGTGGCATAACAGGGGTATGGGAGACCCAGTACTTC. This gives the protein CASSGITGVWETQYF.

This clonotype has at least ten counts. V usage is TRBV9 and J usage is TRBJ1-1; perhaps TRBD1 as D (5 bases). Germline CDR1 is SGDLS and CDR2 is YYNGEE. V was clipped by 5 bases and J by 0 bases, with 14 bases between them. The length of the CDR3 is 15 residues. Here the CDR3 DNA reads TGTGCCAGCAGTCCAACCGGGACGCTGAACACTGAAGCTTTCTTT. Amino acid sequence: CASSPTGTLNTEAFF. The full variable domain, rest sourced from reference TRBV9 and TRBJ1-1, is DSGVTQTPKHLITATGQRVTLRCSPRSGDLSVYWYQQSLDQGLQFLIQYYNGEERAKGNILERFSAQQFPDLHSELNLSSLELGDSALYFCASSPTGTLNTEAFFGQGTRLTVV.

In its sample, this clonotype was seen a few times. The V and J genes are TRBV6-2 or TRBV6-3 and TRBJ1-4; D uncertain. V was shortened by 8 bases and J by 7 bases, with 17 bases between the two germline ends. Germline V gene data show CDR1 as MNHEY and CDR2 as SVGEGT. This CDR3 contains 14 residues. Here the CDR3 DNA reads TGTGCCAGCTACGCGGCCGGGGAGGGTGAAAAACTGTTTTTT. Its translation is CASYAAGEGEKLFF.

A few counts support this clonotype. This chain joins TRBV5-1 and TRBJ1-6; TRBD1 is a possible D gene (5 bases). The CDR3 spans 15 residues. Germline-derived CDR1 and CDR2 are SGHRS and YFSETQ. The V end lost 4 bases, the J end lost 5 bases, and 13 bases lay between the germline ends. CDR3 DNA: TGCGCCAGCAGCCCAGCCGGGACGGATAATTCACCCCTCCACTTT. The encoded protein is CASSPAGTDNSPLHF.

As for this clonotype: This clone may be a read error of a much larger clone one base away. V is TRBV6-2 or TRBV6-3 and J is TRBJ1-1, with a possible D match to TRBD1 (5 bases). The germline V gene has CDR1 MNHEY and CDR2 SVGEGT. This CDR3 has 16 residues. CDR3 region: CASSENWGDRNTEALF. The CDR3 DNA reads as TGTGCCAGCAGCGAAAACTGGGGGGACCGGAACACTGAAGCTCTCTTT.

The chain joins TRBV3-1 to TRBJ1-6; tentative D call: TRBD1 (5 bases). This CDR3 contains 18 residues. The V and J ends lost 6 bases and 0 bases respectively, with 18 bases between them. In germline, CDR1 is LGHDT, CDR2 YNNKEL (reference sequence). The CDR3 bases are TGTGCCAGCAGTAAAACGTACAGGCCGAGCTCCTATAATTCACCCCTCCACTTT. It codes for CASSKTYRPSSYNSPLHF.

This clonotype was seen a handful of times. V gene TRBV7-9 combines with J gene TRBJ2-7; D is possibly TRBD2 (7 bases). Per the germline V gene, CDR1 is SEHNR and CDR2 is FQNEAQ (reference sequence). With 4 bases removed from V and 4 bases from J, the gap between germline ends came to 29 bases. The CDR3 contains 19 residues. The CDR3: CASSSQGGAQGKGGYEQYF. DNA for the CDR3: TGTGCCAGCAGCTCCCAAGGGGGGGCGCAGGGGAAGGGTGGGTACGAGCAGTACTTC. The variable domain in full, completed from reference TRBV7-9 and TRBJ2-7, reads DTGVSQNPRHKITKRGQNVTFRCDPISEHNRLYWYRQTLGQGPEFLTYFQNEAQLEKSRLLSDRFSAERPKGSFSTLEIQRTEQGDSAMYLCASSSQGGAQGKGGYEQYFGPGTRLTVT.

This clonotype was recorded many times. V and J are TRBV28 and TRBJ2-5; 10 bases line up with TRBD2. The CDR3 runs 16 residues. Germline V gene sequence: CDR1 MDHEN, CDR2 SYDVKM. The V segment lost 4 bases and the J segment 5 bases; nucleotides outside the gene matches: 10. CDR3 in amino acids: CASSSGSGGWGETQYF. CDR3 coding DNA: TGTGCCAGCAGTTCCGGTAGCGGGGGGTGGGGGGAGACCCAGTACTTC. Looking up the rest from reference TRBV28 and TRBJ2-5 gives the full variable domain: DVKVTQSSRYLVKRTGEKVFLECVQDMDHENMFWYRQDPGLGLRLIYFSYDVKMKEKGDIPEGYSVSREKKERFSLILESASTNQTSMYLCASSSGSGGWGETQYFGPGTRLLVL.

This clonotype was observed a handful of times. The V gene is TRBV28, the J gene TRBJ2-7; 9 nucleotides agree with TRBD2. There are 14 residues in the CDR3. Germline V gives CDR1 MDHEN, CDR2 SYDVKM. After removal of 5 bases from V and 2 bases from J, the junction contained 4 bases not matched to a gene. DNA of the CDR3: TGTGCCAGCAGTGTAGCGGGAGACCCCTACGAGCAGTACTTC. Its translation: CASSVAGDPYEQYF.

The chain's CDR3 is CASSWTSGRDYNEQFF. In DNA, the CDR3 is TGTGCCAGCAGCTGGACTAGCGGGAGGGACTACAATGAGCAGTTCTTC. The rearrangement joins TRBV5-4 to TRBJ2-1, with 15 bases fitting TRBD2. V lost 3 bases to trimming and J lost 3 bases; unmatched junction nucleotides: 1. The CDR3 length is 16 residues. CDR1 is SGHNT, CDR2 YYREEE, per germline (reference sequence).

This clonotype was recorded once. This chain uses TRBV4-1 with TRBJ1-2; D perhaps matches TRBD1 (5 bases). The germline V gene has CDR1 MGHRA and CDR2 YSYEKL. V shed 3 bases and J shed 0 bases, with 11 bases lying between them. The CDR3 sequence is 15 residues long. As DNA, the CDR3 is TGCGCCAGCAGCCAGATAGACAGAGCTAACTATGGCTACACCTTC. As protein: CASSQIDRANYGYTF.

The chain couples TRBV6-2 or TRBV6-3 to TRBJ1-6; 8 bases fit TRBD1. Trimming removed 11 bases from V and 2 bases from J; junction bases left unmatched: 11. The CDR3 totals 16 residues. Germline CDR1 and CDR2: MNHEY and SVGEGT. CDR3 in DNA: TGTGCCGTCCTACAGGGGGACGATCCCTATAATTCACCCCTCCACTTT. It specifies CAVLQGDDPYNSPLHF.

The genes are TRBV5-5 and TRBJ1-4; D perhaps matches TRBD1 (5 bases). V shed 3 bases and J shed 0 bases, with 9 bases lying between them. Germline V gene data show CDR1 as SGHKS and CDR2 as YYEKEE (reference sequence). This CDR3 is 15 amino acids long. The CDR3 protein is CASSSRVTTNEKLFF. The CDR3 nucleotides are TGTGCCAGCAGCTCCAGGGTCACAACTAATGAAAAACTGTTTTTT.

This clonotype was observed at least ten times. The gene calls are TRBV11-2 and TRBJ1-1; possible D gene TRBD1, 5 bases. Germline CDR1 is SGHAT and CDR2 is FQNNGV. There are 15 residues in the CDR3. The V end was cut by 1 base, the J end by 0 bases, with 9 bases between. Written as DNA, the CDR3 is TGTGCCAGCAGCTTAGGCAGACAGATGAACACTGAAGCTTTCTTT. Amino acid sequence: CASSLGRQMNTEAFF.

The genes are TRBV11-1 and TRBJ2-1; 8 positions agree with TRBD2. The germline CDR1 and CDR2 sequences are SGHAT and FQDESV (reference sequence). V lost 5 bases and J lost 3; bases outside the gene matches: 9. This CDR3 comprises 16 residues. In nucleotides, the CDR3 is TGTGCCAGCAGCCCCCCCCGGAGCGGGAGCTACAATGAGCAGTTCTTC. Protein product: CASSPPRSGSYNEQFF.